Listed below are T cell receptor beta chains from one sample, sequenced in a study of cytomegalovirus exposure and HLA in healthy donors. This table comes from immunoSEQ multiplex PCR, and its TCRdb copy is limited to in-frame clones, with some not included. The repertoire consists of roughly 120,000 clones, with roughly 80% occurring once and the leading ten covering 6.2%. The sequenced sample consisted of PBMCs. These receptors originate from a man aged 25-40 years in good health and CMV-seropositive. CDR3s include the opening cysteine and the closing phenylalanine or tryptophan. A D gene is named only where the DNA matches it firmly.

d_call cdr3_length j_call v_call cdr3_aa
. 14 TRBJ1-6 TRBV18 CASSLRADNSPLHF
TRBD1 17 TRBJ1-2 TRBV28 CASSLPGQGLANYGYTF
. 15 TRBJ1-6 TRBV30 CAWKEGGAGNSPLHF
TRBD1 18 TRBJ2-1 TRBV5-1 CASSLGFGQGYSYNEQFF
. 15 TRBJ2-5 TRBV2 CASRLSVMSQETQYF
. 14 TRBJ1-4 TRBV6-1 CASRGRGTNEKLFF
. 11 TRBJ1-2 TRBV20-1 CSAFDSYGYTF
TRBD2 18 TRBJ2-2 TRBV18 CASSPIRAGGLNTGELFF
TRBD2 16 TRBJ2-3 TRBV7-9 CASSFLSGGTTDTQYF
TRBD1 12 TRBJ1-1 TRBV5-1 CASSRAGGEAFF
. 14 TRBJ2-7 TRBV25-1 CASSVGGSSYEQYF
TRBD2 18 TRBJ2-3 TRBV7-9 CASSLDLAGEAGTDTQYF
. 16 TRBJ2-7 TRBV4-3 CASSQDPFSVSYEQYF
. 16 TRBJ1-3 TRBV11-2 CASSQTAGNSGNTIYF
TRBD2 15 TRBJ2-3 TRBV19 CASRLLAARTDTQYF
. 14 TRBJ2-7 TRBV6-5 CASRNKDTAYEQYF
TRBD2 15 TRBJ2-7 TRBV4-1 CASSLLAGSTYEQYF
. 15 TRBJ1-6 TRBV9 CASSSDSSYNSPLHF
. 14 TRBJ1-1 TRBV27 CASSFGQMNTEAFF
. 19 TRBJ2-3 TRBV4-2 CASSQVAADYQRVTDTQYF
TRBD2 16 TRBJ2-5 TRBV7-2 CASSLTLAGGQETQYF
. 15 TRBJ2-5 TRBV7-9 CASSLAPRGKETQYF
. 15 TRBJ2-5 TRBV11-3 CASRGRTGGVETQYF